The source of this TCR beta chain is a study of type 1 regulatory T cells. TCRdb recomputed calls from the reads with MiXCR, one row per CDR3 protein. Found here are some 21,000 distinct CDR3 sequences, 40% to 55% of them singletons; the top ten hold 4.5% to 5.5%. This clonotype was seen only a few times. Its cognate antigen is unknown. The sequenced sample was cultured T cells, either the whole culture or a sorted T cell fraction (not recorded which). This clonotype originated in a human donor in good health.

The chain's CDR3 is CASRTGSDTQYF. The CDR3 DNA reads TGTGCCAGCAGAACAGGGTCCGATACGCAGTATTTT. This chain connects TRBV6-5 to TRBJ2-3, with D possibly being TRBD1 (6 bases). CDR1 and CDR2 (germline): MNHEY, SVGAGI. The ends were cut back, 6 bases at V and 6 bases at J, with 10 bases in the middle. This CDR3 has 12 residues.